This is a list of T cell receptor beta chains from one sample in a study of cytomegalovirus exposure and HLA in healthy donors. Data came from immunoSEQ multiplex PCR; TCRdb stores just in-frame clones and leaves some out. This sample yields tens of thousands of clones, of which less than 85% are seen a single time; 7.5% to 9% belongs to the top ten. The sample taken for sequencing was PBMCs. The source is a woman aged 25 to 39 in good health and CMV-seropositive. The CDR3 runs from the conserved cysteine through the conserved F or W. D genes are given only for firm matches. Size is omitted from some rows. Given values are once, few, many or a class for expanded clones.

V gene: TRBV18; clone size: NA; J gene: TRBJ2-2; D gene: TRBD1; CDR3 protein: CASSRTGTGALIGTGELFF; CDR3 DNA: TGTGCCAGCTCAAGGACCGGGACAGGGGCCCTCATAGGGACCGGGGAGCTGTTTTTT
V gene: TRBV11-2; clone size: once; J gene: TRBJ2-7; D gene: NA; CDR3 protein: CASSLVPGQLSLYEQYF; CDR3 DNA: TGTGCCAGCAGCTTAGTGCCTGGACAGTTATCCCTCTACGAGCAGTACTTC
V gene: TRBV6-5; clone size: few; J gene: TRBJ2-7; D gene: NA; CDR3 protein: CASSYSGQLSYEQYF; CDR3 DNA: TGTGCCAGCAGTTACTCGGGGCAGCTCTCCTACGAGCAGTACTTC
V gene: TRBV7-9; clone size: NA; J gene: TRBJ1-4; D gene: NA; CDR3 protein: CASSLPGATNEKLFF; CDR3 DNA: TGTGCCAGCAGCTTACCGGGAGCAACTAATGAAAAACTGTTTTTT
V gene: TRBV28; clone size: NA; J gene: TRBJ2-2; D gene: TRBD2; CDR3 protein: CASSFGGGPPGELFF; CDR3 DNA: TGTGCCAGCAGTTTCGGGGGAGGGCCCCCCGGGGAGCTGTTTTTT
V gene: TRBV6-1; clone size: NA; J gene: TRBJ1-5; D gene: TRBD1; CDR3 protein: CASSEGPPTRTSGGETMGLTQHF; CDR3 DNA: TGTGCCAGCAGTGAAGGTCCCCCGACCCGTACCTCAGGGGGCGAGACAATGGGGTTGACCCAGCATTTT
V gene: TRBV5-1; clone size: few; J gene: TRBJ1-2; D gene: NA; CDR3 protein: CASSLVGGKGYTF; CDR3 DNA: TGCGCCAGCAGCTTGGTTGGAGGGAAGGGCTACACCTTC
V gene: TRBV5-1; clone size: NA; J gene: TRBJ2-7; D gene: TRBD2; CDR3 protein: CASSVAAGASYEQYF; CDR3 DNA: TGCGCCAGCAGCGTCGCAGCGGGGGCCTCCTACGAGCAGTACTTC
V gene: TRBV19; clone size: NA; J gene: TRBJ2-2; D gene: TRBD1; CDR3 protein: CASSIVGQGYNTGELFF; CDR3 DNA: TGTGCCAGTAGTATAGTCGGACAGGGGTATAACACCGGGGAGCTGTTTTTT
V gene: TRBV27; clone size: NA; J gene: TRBJ2-7; D gene: NA; CDR3 protein: CASSFSSAYEQYF; CDR3 DNA: TGTGCCAGCAGTTTTTCGTCCGCCTACGAGCAGTACTTC
V gene: TRBV2; clone size: once; J gene: TRBJ1-1; D gene: NA; CDR3 protein: CASRRGHWGTEAFF; CDR3 DNA: TGTGCCAGCAGGAGGGGACACTGGGGGACTGAAGCTTTCTTT
V gene: TRBV7-9; clone size: NA; J gene: TRBJ1-1; D gene: TRBD1; CDR3 protein: CASSPWTGVMNTEAFF; CDR3 DNA: TGTGCCAGCAGCCCCTGGACAGGAGTAATGAACACTGAAGCTTTCTTT
V gene: TRBV13; clone size: NA; J gene: TRBJ2-7; D gene: NA; CDR3 protein: CASSSSSYEQYF; CDR3 DNA: TGTGCCAGCAGCTCGAGCTCCTACGAGCAGTACTTC
V gene: TRBV10-3; clone size: NA; J gene: TRBJ1-2; D gene: TRBD1; CDR3 protein: CAIRRDSPYGYPF; CDR3 DNA: TGTGCCATCAGAAGGGACAGTCCCTATGGCTACCCCTTC
V gene: TRBV29-1; clone size: NA; J gene: TRBJ1-5; D gene: NA; CDR3 protein: CSVAEAQSNQPQHF; CDR3 DNA: TGCAGCGTTGCAGAGGCCCAATCTAATCAGCCCCAGCATTTT
V gene: TRBV12-5; clone size: NA; J gene: TRBJ2-1; D gene: TRBD1; CDR3 protein: CASGFGTGEDEQFF; CDR3 DNA: TGTGCTAGTGGTTTTGGGACAGGGGAGGATGAGCAGTTCTTC
V gene: TRBV5-1; clone size: NA; J gene: TRBJ2-5; D gene: TRBD1; CDR3 protein: CASSSGTGQETQYF; CDR3 DNA: TGCGCCAGCAGCTCCGGGACAGGGCAAGAGACCCAGTACTTC
V gene: TRBV27; clone size: NA; J gene: TRBJ1-1; D gene: TRBD1; CDR3 protein: CASSSGTGFEAFF; CDR3 DNA: TGTGCCAGCAGTTCAGGGACAGGGTTTGAAGCTTTCTTT